The TCR beta chain described here comes from a study of blood T cell repertoires in COVID-19. At the level of the study: Sites across the United States, Italy and Spain contributed samples from acute and convalescent COVID-19. PBMCs, B-cell-depleted T cells, or T cells were the source of the cDNA or gDNA that made up the material.

The CDR3 runs to 15 residues. V lost 0 bases and J 2 bases, leaving 10 bases between the germline ends. Germline V gene data show CDR1 as SGHRS and CDR2 as YFSETQ. In the original analysis: Reference gene primer amplification yielded estimated nucleated cell counts. Produced via immunoSEQ multiplex PCR; TCRdb's table is partial and in-frame only. D and trimming were read from the DNA, whereas the V and J calls and clone size are those reported in that table. Among over 200,000 clones, about nine tenths were seen once, and the ten largest hold around 2.9%. The receptor was isolated from a woman aged 55 to 70 with acute or convalescent COVID-19. This chain uses TRBV5-1 with TRBJ2-3; no clear D gene. Sequenced material: peripheral blood. The DNA of the CDR3 is TGCGCCAGCAGCTTGGCCATGACAACCACAGATACGCAGTATTTT. Amino acids: CASSLAMTTTDTQYF. Full variable domain (outside the CDR3, taken from reference TRBV5-1 and TRBJ2-3): KAGVTQTPRYLIKTRGQQVTLSCSPISGHRSVSWYQQTPGQGLQFLFEYFSETQRNKGNFPGRFSGRQFSNSRSEMNVSTLELGDSALYLCASSLAMTTTDTQYFGPGTRLTVL.